The next 25 T cell receptor beta chains were all read from a single sample in a study of identical twins. TCRdb fed the 5' RACE reads into MiXCR, producing one record per CDR3 protein. The table shows nearly 650,000 distinct CDR3 sequences, with around 7.4% occurring only once. These sequences were also reported in another study, on yellow fever vaccine responses in identical twins.

The sample taken for sequencing was PBMCs. The origin of the receptors is a woman aged 18-35 years in good health.

This clonotype appeared many times. The gene calls are TRBV29-1 and TRBJ1-4, with D unclear. The CDR3 covers 13 residues. Looked up from germline, CDR1 is SQVTM and CDR2 is ANQGSEA. V gave up 4 bases and J gave up 0 bases, with 6 bases separating them. In DNA form, the CDR3 reads TGCAGCGTTGGGGTTGCAACTAATGAAAAACTGTTTTTT. Encoded protein: CSVGVATNEKLFF.

The table lists this clonotype with many counts. The V call is TRBV24-1, the J call TRBJ1-1; a weak D match, TRBD1 (5 bases). Looked up from germline, CDR1 is KGHDR and CDR2 is SFDVKD. This CDR3 is built from 12 residues. The ends were cut back, 1 base at V and 9 bases at J, with 8 bases in the middle. The CDR3 region is CATSDFRDQAFF. CDR3 nucleotides: TGTGCCACCAGTGATTTCCGGGACCAAGCTTTCTTT.

V usage is TRBV7-2 and J usage is TRBJ2-3, with 10 nucleotides matching TRBD2. The CDR3 sequence is 16 residues long. Trimming took 0 bases from V and 2 from J; bases not matched to a gene: 2. In germline, CDR1 is SGHTA, CDR2 FQGNSA. CDR3 nucleotides: TGTGCCAGCAGCTTAGCACTAGCGGGGAACACAGATACGCAGTATTTT. Its translation is CASSLALAGNTDTQYF.

This clonotype has ten or more counts. This sequence joins TRBV6-2 or TRBV6-3 and TRBJ2-7; 10 bases are shared with TRBD2. With 6 bases clipped from V and 2 bases from J, the junction kept 13 bases outside the gene matches. Per the germline V gene, CDR1 is MNHEY and CDR2 is SVGEGT. The length of the CDR3 is 17 residues. CDR3 sequence reads: CASSDEQTSGQTYEQYV. As DNA, the CDR3 is TGTGCCAGCAGCGACGAACAGACTAGCGGGCAAACCTACGAGCAGTACGTC.

This clonotype was seen at least ten times. The rearrangement joins TRBV29-1 to TRBJ2-2; D is possibly TRBD2 (5 bases). Trimming took 7 bases from V and 3 from J, leaving 12 bases between them. Per the germline V gene, CDR1 is SQVTM and CDR2 is ANQGSEA. The CDR3 sequence is 13 residues long. This CDR3 reads CSAMAGDTGELFF. CDR3 nucleotides: TGCAGCGCCATGGCCGGGGACACCGGGGAGCTGTTTTTT.

Only a few counts were recorded for this clonotype. The chain carries TRBV16 and TRBJ2-5; unclear D gene. Germline assignment: CDR1 KGHSY and CDR2 FQNENV. The CDR3 consists of 17 residues. Trimming stripped 0 bases from V and 5 bases from J, with 19 bases between. In DNA form, the CDR3 reads TGTGCCAGCAGCCAATCTTTGGTGGCGGCGCAAGGGGAGACCCAGTACTTC. It translates to CASSQSLVAAQGETQYF.

This chain connects TRBV11-2 to TRBJ2-5; D might be TRBD1 (5 bases). V gave up 2 bases and J gave up 5 bases, with 12 bases separating them. Germline CDR1 and CDR2: SGHAT and FQNNGV. The CDR3 is 14 residues long. The chain's CDR3 is CASSLRRQGETQYF. DNA for the CDR3: TGTGCCAGCAGCTTACGGCGCCAGGGTGAGACCCAGTACTTC.

This clonotype was seen a few times. The chain has TRBV20-1 and TRBJ2-3; a weak D match, TRBD2 (6 bases). This CDR3 region has 14 residues. V was trimmed by 3 bases and J by 3 bases, leaving 13 bases between them. Germline CDR1 is DFQATT and CDR2 is SNEGSKA (reference sequence). CDR3 DNA: TGCAGTGCTAGGGACTCGGGGAGGACAGATACGCAGTATTTT. It translates to CSARDSGRTDTQYF.

V is TRBV25-1 and J is TRBJ2-2; 7 bases match TRBD1. CDR1 is MGHDK, CDR2 SYGVNS, per germline. The J segment lost 7 bases and the V segment lost 6 bases, leaving 8 bases of the junction unmatched. CDR3 length equals 14 residues. This CDR3 reads CASSSDRPHGELFF. DNA for the CDR3: TGTGCCAGCAGCTCGGACAGGCCGCACGGGGAGCTGTTTTTT.

The rearrangement joins TRBV6-1 to TRBJ2-4; no clear D. CDR3 length: 14 amino acids. V was shortened by 6 bases and J by 5 bases, with 14 bases between the two germline ends. Germline lookup yields CDR1 MNHNS and CDR2 SASEGT. The CDR3 DNA follows: TGTGCCAGCAGACAAACCTCATCTCAAAACATTCAGTACTTC. This gives the protein CASRQTSSQNIQYF.

This clonotype has a handful of counts. This rearrangement joins TRBV3-1 to TRBJ2-7, with D possibly being TRBD1 (6 bases). Germline V lookup: CDR1 LGHDT, CDR2 YNNKEL (reference sequence). This CDR3 region has 15 residues. The V and J ends lost 2 bases and 3 bases respectively, with 14 bases between them. The CDR3 sequence: CASSQPGHKNYEQYV. The CDR3 DNA reads as TGTGCCAGCAGCCAACCGGGACACAAAAACTACGAGCAGTACGTC.

This clonotype was seen at least ten times. The V and J genes are TRBV7-7 and TRBJ2-3; 9 nucleotides agree with TRBD2. CDR3 length: 16 residues. V was clipped by 2 bases and J by 2 bases; unmatched bases: 5. CDR1 and CDR2 from the germline V gene are SSHAT and FNYEAQ (reference sequence). CDR3 loop: CASSLTPSGDTDTQYF. The CDR3, as DNA: TGTGCCAGCAGCTTAACTCCTAGCGGGGACACAGATACGCAGTATTTT.

In its sample, this clonotype was seen a few times. The V and J genes are TRBV11-3 and TRBJ2-7, with TRBD2 identical over 10 bases. From germline, CDR1 is SGHNT and CDR2 YENEEA. V was clipped by 5 bases and J by 3 bases; unmatched bases: 7. CDR3 size: 15 residues. CDR3 loop: CASSLLPSGSYEQYF. The CDR3 coding sequence is TGTGCCAGCAGCCTTCTCCCTAGCGGGAGCTACGAGCAGTACTTC.

This clonotype was observed a few times. This chain uses TRBV7-9 with TRBJ2-1; D is undetermined. The V and J ends lost 5 bases and 8 bases respectively, with 7 bases between them. The CDR3 sequence is 11 residues long. CDR1 SEHNR and CDR2 FQNEAQ come from the germline V gene (reference sequence). The CDR3 nucleotides read TGTGCCAGCAGCCCAAGCTATGAGCAGTTCTTC. Residues: CASSPSYEQFF.

This clonotype has more than one count but fewer than ten. The rearrangement joins TRBV5-1 to TRBJ2-2; D call uncertain. Germline loops: CDR1 SGHRS, CDR2 YFSETQ. Trimming pared 4 bases from V and 0 bases from J, leaving 13 bases between. This CDR3 is 16 amino acids long. The CDR3 spells CASSLSTNTNTGELFF. CDR3 nucleotides: TGCGCCAGCAGCCTATCGACAAACACGAACACCGGGGAGCTGTTTTTT.

The V and J genes are TRBV20-1 and TRBJ2-2; D is unclear. Germline CDR1 is DFQATT and CDR2 is SNEGSKA (reference sequence). V was clipped by 3 bases and J by 5 bases, with 7 bases between them. CDR3 length: 12 residues. The CDR3 is CSARKGTGELFF. CDR3 sequence (DNA): TGCAGTGCTAGGAAGGGTACCGGGGAGCTGTTTTTT.

The rearrangement links TRBV12-3 or TRBV12-4 to TRBJ2-7, with D unclear. Between the trimmed V and J ends, which lost 3 bases and 0 bases, there was a span of 6 bases. The CDR3 consists of 13 residues. DNA for the CDR3: TGTGCCAGCAGTTTTAGGCTCTCCTACGAGCAGTACTTC. Its protein product is CASSFRLSYEQYF.

This chain uses TRBV20-1 with TRBJ1-5; 8 nucleotides match TRBD1. The CDR3 runs to 16 residues. The V gene end was trimmed by 6 bases and the J gene end by 0 bases; junction bases not matched to a gene: 10. Germline CDR1 is DFQATT and CDR2 is SNEGSKA (reference sequence). The CDR3: CSAGGQAINSNQPQHF. The CDR3 DNA sequence: TGCAGTGCGGGGGGACAGGCAATCAATAGCAATCAGCCCCAGCATTTT.

This clonotype was observed many times. V is TRBV29-1 and J is TRBJ2-3; D not resolved. Trimming cost V 6 bases and J 6 bases, with 7 bases left between them. Per germline, CDR1 SQVTM and CDR2 ANQGSEA. CDR3 length: 10 amino acids. The CDR3 nucleotides read TGCAGCGTGGGCGGTGATACGCAGTATTTT. Translation gives CSVGGDTQYF.

This clonotype was counted ten times or more. The rearrangement links TRBV7-9 to TRBJ2-3, with TRBD1 matching 7 bases. This CDR3 region has 14 residues. The V gene end was trimmed by 4 bases and the J gene end by 3 bases; junction bases not matched to a gene: 4. CDR1 is SEHNR and CDR2 is FQNEAQ in the germline V gene (reference sequence). CDR3: CASSSDRKTDTQYF. The CDR3, as DNA: TGTGCCAGCAGCTCGGACAGGAAAACAGATACGCAGTATTTT.

The chain carries TRBV27 and TRBJ2-3, with D uncertain. The CDR3 contains 15 residues. In germline, CDR1 is MNHEY, CDR2 SMNVEV (reference sequence). Trimming left V 0 bases short and J 2 bases short, with 9 bases between. The CDR3 protein is CASSLSKLLTDTQYF. The CDR3 bases are TGTGCCAGCAGTTTATCAAAGCTGCTCACAGATACGCAGTATTTT.

The chain combines TRBV12-3 or TRBV12-4 with TRBJ2-5, with 10 nucleotides matching TRBD1. The ends lost 6 bases at V and 6 bases at J; junction bases unmatched: 1. This CDR3 spans 12 amino acids. This CDR3 is CASRGQGQTQYF. The CDR3 DNA reads as TGTGCCAGCAGGGGACAGGGGCAGACCCAGTACTTC.

This clonotype was seen a handful of times. The rearrangement joins TRBV20-1 to TRBJ2-1, with TRBD2 as a possible D gene (5 bases). Germline V CDR1 and CDR2: DFQATT, SNEGSKA (reference sequence). This CDR3 spans 12 amino acids. Trimming took 5 bases from V and 10 from J, leaving 15 bases between them. The CDR3 spells CSAEKLVIEQFF. CDR3 DNA: TGCAGTGCTGAAAAACTAGTCATAGAGCAGTTCTTC.

In nucleotides, the CDR3 is TGCGCCAGCAGCCAACTGACAGGGAGGGCTTTCTTT. Translating it yields CASSQLTGRAFF. The rearrangement links TRBV4-1 to TRBJ1-1, with TRBD1 matching over 7 bases. J lost 11 bases, V lost 2 bases, and 5 bases had no gene match. CDR3 length: 12 amino acids. Per the germline V gene, CDR1 is MGHRA and CDR2 is YSYEKL.

A few counts support this clonotype. The V call is TRBV6-5, the J call TRBJ2-5; a possible D gene is TRBD1 (6 bases). CDR1 and CDR2 (germline): MNHEY, SVGAGI. CDR3 length equals 16 residues. Trimming pared 0 bases from V and 5 bases from J, leaving 16 bases between. CDR3 protein: CASSYSPPGTSETQYF. CDR3 nucleotide sequence: TGTGCCAGCAGTTACTCACCCCCCGGGACATCCGAGACCCAGTACTTC.